The next 6 T cell receptor beta chains were all read from a single sample in a study of PD-L1 blockade in urothelial cancer (dated by TCRdb to 2017 to 2019). The sample's time point, from its label and the paper: peripheral blood 6 weeks after treatment start. Library method: the immunoSEQ multiplex PCR assay. Sourced from immuneACCESS, this table was stored by TCRdb with only in-frame sequences that have V and J called. A share of the clones is absent; for the studies checked, an unresolved V gene accounts for under half, and the remainder has no known explanation. The sample includes nearly 50,000 clones, with 65% to 85% observed a single time. Of the sample, approximately 8.2% falls within the top ten clones. The source was PBMCs, collected around atezolizumab (anti-PD-L1) treatment. Every receptor here comes from a man in his 70s with urothelial cancer.

The rearrangement links TRBV2 to TRBJ2-7; D remains unclear. The CDR3 runs to 14 residues. V lost 3 bases and J 2 bases, leaving 11 bases between the germline ends. Germline CDR1 reads SNHLY; CDR2 reads FYNNEI. CDR3 loop: CASSDSPVAYEQYF. The CDR3 coding sequence is TGTGCCAGCAGTGATAGTCCGGTAGCCTACGAGCAGTACTTC.

The chain is built from TRBV4-1 and TRBJ1-1; tentatively, D is TRBD1 (5 bases). Looked up from germline, CDR1 is MGHRA and CDR2 is YSYEKL. This CDR3 region has 13 residues. The V and J ends lost 0 bases and 7 bases respectively, with 9 bases between them. This chain's CDR3 is CASSQDQGFEAFF. The CDR3 bases are TGCGCCAGCAGCCAAGATCAGGGATTTGAAGCTTTCTTT.

This clone showed up just once. V and J are TRBV6-5 and TRBJ2-3; 8 nucleotides agree with TRBD2. With V trimmed by 5 bases and J by 1 base, 5 bases remained unmatched. Germline V lookup: CDR1 MNHEY, CDR2 SVGAGI. CDR3 size: 15 residues. DNA of the CDR3: TGTGCCAGCAGTCCAGCGGGAGCCGGCACAGATACGCAGTATTTT. Encoded protein: CASSPAGAGTDTQYF.

The chain carries TRBV7-6 and TRBJ2-3; 7 nucleotides agree with TRBD2. Germline V gene data show CDR1 as SGHVS and CDR2 as FNYEAQ. The V segment lost 2 bases and the J segment 1 base; nucleotides outside the gene matches: 6. The CDR3 spans 16 residues. The CDR3: CASSLSAGVGTDTQYF. In nucleotides, the CDR3 is TGTGCCAGCAGCTTATCGGCGGGAGTCGGCACAGATACGCAGTATTTT.

This clone was found a few times. The gene calls are TRBV30 and TRBJ2-7, with 9 bases matching TRBD2. CDR1 is GTSNPN, CDR2 SVGIG, per germline (reference sequence). This CDR3 has 15 amino acids. J was trimmed by 6 bases and V by 3 bases; bases with no gene match: 12. The CDR3 DNA follows: TGTGCCTGGAGGTCCGGGAGGACTAGCGCCTCCGAGCAGTACTTC. Amino acids: CAWRSGRTSASEQYF.

The V and J genes are TRBV7-9 and TRBJ2-5; tentatively, D is TRBD2 (6 bases). Trimming removed 5 bases at V and 4 bases at J, with 17 bases between. The CDR3 covers 15 residues. Germline assignment: CDR1 SEHNR and CDR2 FQNEAQ (reference sequence). The CDR3 DNA reads as TGTGCCAGCAGCCCAAGGTACGGGAGTGGAGAGACCCAGTACTTC. It translates to CASSPRYGSGETQYF.